This entry lists 18 T cell receptor beta chains sequenced from one sample in a study of identical twins. TCRdb redid the calling of the 5' RACE reads with MiXCR, one entry per CDR3 protein. Of 700,000 or so distinct CDR3 sequences listed, 8.5% to 9.5% are singletons. The sample was also reused in another study, on yellow fever vaccine responses in identical twins.

Sequenced input: PBMCs. The receptors were sampled from a woman younger than 35 in good health.

This clonotype was seen only a few times. J is TRBJ2-2 and V is TRBV14; D ambiguous. CDR1 and CDR2 from the germline V gene are SGHDN and FVKESK. This CDR3 is built from 13 residues. V dropped 1 base and J dropped 8 bases, with 8 bases sitting between them. Written as DNA, the CDR3 is TGTGCCAGCAGCCAAGTCCTGGGAGGGGAGCTGTTTTTT. This gives the protein CASSQVLGGELFF.

This clonotype was counted a few times. The rearrangement links TRBV5-1 to TRBJ2-4; 11 bases line up with TRBD1. CDR3 length: 16 amino acids. V was clipped by 4 bases and J by 13 bases; unmatched bases: 16. Germline lookup yields CDR1 SGHRS and CDR2 YFSETQ. The CDR3 sequence: CASSPNPGTGGAQQYF. In DNA form, the CDR3 reads TGCGCCAGCAGCCCCAATCCCGGGACAGGGGGAGCCCAACAGTACTTC. Combining the CDR3 with reference TRBV5-1 and TRBJ2-4 gives the whole variable domain KAGVTQTPRYLIKTRGQQVTLSCSPISGHRSVSWYQQTPGQGLQFLFEYFSETQRNKGNFPGRFSGRQFSNSRSEMNVSTLELGDSALYLCASSPNPGTGGAQQYFGAGTRLSVL.

This clonotype appeared a few times. This chain uses TRBV12-3 or TRBV12-4 with TRBJ2-5; the D is unclear. The CDR3 extends over 16 amino acids. V lost 1 base and J lost 5, with 17 bases in between. The CDR3 is CASSLVFGRSSETQYF. The CDR3 DNA follows: TGTGCCAGCAGTTTAGTTTTCGGGCGGTCAAGCGAGACCCAGTACTTC.

The CDR3 sequence is CASLQGIGETQYF. The DNA for the CDR3 is TGCGCCAGTCTTCAGGGCATAGGAGAGACCCAGTACTTC. The J gene is TRBJ2-5, the V gene TRBV5-1; D is possibly TRBD1 (5 bases). Looked up from germline, CDR1 is SGHRS and CDR2 is YFSETQ. The CDR3 length is 13 residues. Trimming removed 8 bases at V and 4 bases at J, with 15 bases between.

This clonotype showed up many times. This chain joins TRBV4-1 and TRBJ2-1, with 9 bases fitting TRBD2. V shed 0 bases and J 0 bases; nucleotides not matched to a gene: 6. CDR1 MGHRA and CDR2 YSYEKL come from the germline V gene. The CDR3 totals 18 residues. CDR3 nucleotides: TGCGCCAGCAGCCAAGAGTCGCTAGCGGGGAGCTCCTACAATGAGCAGTTCTTC. It encodes CASSQESLAGSSYNEQFF.

A few counts support this clonotype. V and J are TRBV3-1 and TRBJ2-3; D not certain. Germline CDR1 reads LGHDT; CDR2 reads YNNKEL (reference sequence). This CDR3 has 12 residues. V lost 2 bases and J lost 6, with 6 bases in between. The CDR3 loop is CASSQLRDTQYF. The CDR3 DNA reads as TGTGCCAGCAGCCAACTGCGGGATACGCAGTATTTT.

Only a few counts were recorded for this clonotype. One junction end does not reproduce the germline sequence, and a read error may be involved. The chain is built from TRBV7-7 and TRBJ2-2; possibly TRBD1 or TRBD2 for D (5 bases each). The CDR3 consists of 14 residues. Germline V gene sequence: CDR1 SSHAT, CDR2 FNYEAQ (reference sequence). CDR3 amino acids: CASSPPGPNGELFF. CDR3 nucleotide sequence: TGTGCTAGCAGTCCACCGGGGCCAAACGGGGAGCTGTTTTTT.

The V call is TRBV20-1, the J call TRBJ2-2; TRBD1 matches at 7 bases. The CDR3 has 13 residues. Trimming removed 8 bases from V and 0 bases from J; junction bases left unmatched: 3. CDR1 DFQATT and CDR2 SNEGSKA come from the germline V gene (reference sequence). The CDR3 sequence: CSTGQPNTGELFF. In nucleotides, the CDR3 is TGCAGTACGGGACAGCCGAACACCGGGGAGCTGTTTTTT.

At least ten counts were recorded for this clonotype. The chain has TRBV14 and TRBJ2-7; D unclear. There are 14 residues in the CDR3. The V and J ends lost 0 bases and 5 bases respectively, with 11 bases between them. Germline lookup yields CDR1 SGHDN and CDR2 FVKESK. The chain's CDR3 is CASSQELGSNEQYF. The DNA of the CDR3 is TGTGCCAGCAGCCAAGAGCTAGGTAGCAACGAGCAGTACTTC.

This clonotype was counted at least ten times. The genes are TRBV6-2 or TRBV6-3 and TRBJ1-2, with D unresolved. CDR3 size: 15 residues. V lost 0 bases to trimming and J lost 0 bases, with 8 bases between them. Germline CDR1 is MNHEY and CDR2 is SVGEGT. The CDR3 loop is CASSYSAEANYGYTF. Written as DNA, the CDR3 is TGTGCCAGCAGTTACTCGGCAGAAGCTAACTATGGCTACACCTTC.

This clonotype was detected only a few times. This chain uses TRBV5-1 with TRBJ1-1, with D unresolved. The CDR3 spans 15 residues. Germline values: CDR1 SGHRS, CDR2 YFSETQ. The V end lost 0 bases, the J end lost 0 bases, and 9 bases lay between the germline ends. The CDR3 nucleotides are TGCGCCAGCAGCTTGGTTCCGGACGTGAACACTGAAGCTTTCTTT. Protein product: CASSLVPDVNTEAFF.

The chain carries TRBV7-9 and TRBJ1-4; TRBD1 matches 9 bases. CDR1 is SEHNR, CDR2 FQNEAQ, per germline (reference sequence). Trimming at V came to 5 bases and at J to 8 bases, leaving 9 bases not matched to a gene. CDR3 length: 15 amino acids. The CDR3 DNA reads as TGTGCCAGCAGCCGAACCGGGACAGGGAACGAAAAACTGTTTTTT. This gives the protein CASSRTGTGNEKLFF.

The chain links TRBV28 to TRBJ1-6, with 7 bases identical to TRBD1. The length of the CDR3 is 14 residues. V shed 4 bases, J shed 8 bases, and the junction held 5 bases outside the gene matches. CDR1 is MDHEN and CDR2 is SYDVKM in the germline V gene. The CDR3 here is CASSSATGHSPLHF. In nucleotides, the CDR3 is TGTGCCAGCAGTTCGGCGACAGGGCATTCACCCCTCCACTTT.

The gene calls are TRBV27 and TRBJ2-1, with D perhaps being TRBD1 or TRBD2 (6 bases each). In germline, CDR1 is MNHEY, CDR2 SMNVEV (reference sequence). The CDR3 consists of 15 residues. V was clipped by 6 bases and J by 2 bases, with 14 bases between them. The CDR3, as DNA: TGTGCCAGCAGCCATGGGGGGACAACCTACAATGAGCAGTTCTTC. It translates to CASSHGGTTYNEQFF.

V and J are TRBV7-9 and TRBJ2-6; D is tentatively TRBD1 or TRBD2 (5 bases each). The germline gives CDR1 SEHNR, CDR2 FQNEAQ (reference sequence). The CDR3 sequence is 17 residues long. V was cut by 0 bases and J by 4 bases, with 13 bases left in between. The CDR3 region has the DNA TGTGCCAGCAGCTTAGCGAGGGGAACAACCGGGGCCAACGTCCTGACTTTC. Translation gives CASSLARGTTGANVLTF. Full variable domain (missing parts from reference TRBV7-9 and TRBJ2-6): DTGVSQNPRHKITKRGQNVTFRCDPISEHNRLYWYRQTLGQGPEFLTYFQNEAQLEKSRLLSDRFSAERPKGSFSTLEIQRTEQGDSAMYLCASSLARGTTGANVLTFGAGSRLTVL.

The chain joins TRBV20-1 to TRBJ2-4; 10 bases are shared with TRBD1. V dropped 0 bases and J dropped 8; count of bases not matched to a gene: 7. CDR3 length: 15 residues. Germline V gene sequence: CDR1 DFQATT, CDR2 SNEGSKA (reference sequence). CDR3 DNA: TGCAGTGCTAGAGAGGGACAGGGGAGACGGGACATTCAGTACTTC. Translating gives CSAREGQGRRDIQYF.

This clonotype was detected many times. This sequence joins TRBV4-1 and TRBJ2-5, with 9 bases lining up with TRBD2. CDR1 is MGHRA and CDR2 is YSYEKL in the germline V gene. Trimming at V came to 2 bases and at J to 2 bases, leaving 3 bases not matched to a gene. CDR3 size: 15 residues. CDR3 amino acids: CASSQLTSGQETQYF. The CDR3 nucleotides read TGCGCCAGCAGCCAACTGACTAGCGGACAAGAGACCCAGTACTTC.

The CDR3, as DNA: TGCGCCAGCAGCGAAGCGGTACCCACCGGGGAGCTGTTTTTT. Translated, it gives CASSEAVPTGELFF. V gene TRBV4-1 combines with J gene TRBJ2-2; maybe TRBD2 (5 bases). V lost 5 bases and J 4 bases, leaving 11 bases between the germline ends. Germline V gene sequence: CDR1 MGHRA, CDR2 YSYEKL. The CDR3 totals 14 residues.